The T cell receptor (beta chain) described here comes from a study of technical replicates of blood from a handful of donors. TCRdb keeps only in-frame clones here, not all; method: immunoSEQ multiplex PCR. In the table there are 100,000 or so clones, 96% of which are singletons. V lost 2 bases and J lost 8, with 15 bases in between. The length of the CDR3 is 14 residues. Germline CDR1 and CDR2: MNHEY and SVGAGI. Sample: T cells isolated from PBMCs. The source of this sequence is a human donor in good health. The chain joins TRBV6-5 to TRBJ1-2; no reliable D call. The CDR3 is CASSYQLSTGGYTF. CDR3 coding DNA: TGTGCCAGCAGTTACCAACTGTCGACTGGCGGCTACACCTTC.